This note documents a single T cell receptor beta chain sequence. It lacks a known antigen. Qualities for individual bases were not recorded, and no much larger clone is one base off. This sample was included in a study of post-analysis software for immune sequencing data (dated by TCRdb to between 2015 and 2016). Context from the whole study: Relapsing-remitting, secondary progressive and progressive-relapsing multiple sclerosis were recorded as disease courses, and subtype annotation was lacking for some patients. The multiple sclerosis patient repertoires were compared with around ten previously published healthy control repertoires from donors aged about 6 to 26 years. A subset of samples was prepared in parallel using single-end sample barcoding, then pooled and co-amplified after Illumina adapter ligation.

To demonstrate the VDJtools post-analysis software, TCR beta repertoires were profiled from the peripheral blood of more than 10 young patients with multiple sclerosis. The patients with multiple sclerosis were children and adolescents between roughly 6 and 17 years of age. General study outcomes and caveats: Four or five TRBV segments, including TRBV5-6, TRBV5-1 and TRBV20-1, were significantly more frequent in patients than controls. Compared with controls, multiple sclerosis patients had significantly lower normalized Chao1 diversity, a finding suggesting substantial peripheral T-cell clonal expansion. The control group was slightly older than the multiple sclerosis patient group. Strong co-clustering of samples prepared in the same batch was shown by direct clustering with F measure, prompting a batch-effect correction.

V sheds 2 bases and J sheds 8 bases, leaving 17 bases between their ends. From its cysteine to its phenylalanine, the CDR3 spans 15 amino acids. Only CDR3 DNA remains: 45 bases, in frame from the first base. Reading the germline V gene gives CDR1 SGHRS and CDR2 YFSETQ. Libraries were made using PCR. The instrument was an Illumina HiSeq 2500. To reduce PCR and sequencing biases, unique molecular identifiers were incorporated into the TCR beta cDNA libraries. Per 1 to 10 million input T cells, roughly 500,000 cDNA molecules were obtained, such that each molecule approximated one T cell. The same protocol used for the earlier healthy control dataset was applied to prepare and sequence the patient libraries. Within a given batch, samples were prepared together, multiplexed and sequenced on the same HiSeq lane. The original methods were these. MIGEC handled the raw barcoded reads, throwing out single-read molecular identifier groups before consensus assembly and CDR3 extraction. VDJtools was used for post-analysis of the clonotype tables, and diversity was normalized by down-sampling every dataset to the size of the smallest sample. Repertoire overlap clustering matched CDR3 amino acid but not nucleotide sequences to correct batch-related cross-sample contamination. TCRdb cleaned the public reads at Q25 with fastp, built clones with MiXCR and kept in-frame beta chains. Merged by CDR3 protein, the rows form single entries marked with the most common genes and DNA. V and J calls and clone size were set by TCRdb, not the authors. The sample records hundreds of thousands of distinct CDR3 sequences, 53% of which are singletons. The ten largest make up approximately 4.5% of the sample.

The sequencing input was blood. This chain joins TRBV5-1 to TRBJ2-1; a weak D assignment points to TRBD2 (6 bases agree). This clonotype originated in a girl under 18 with multiple sclerosis. The CDR3: CASSFGPRREHEQFF. At the DNA level, the sequence is TGCGCCAGCAGCTTCGGTCCCAGGAGGGAGCATGAGCAGTTCTTC.